These 14 T cell receptor beta chains came from one sample sequenced in a study of shared clonotypes between healthy human individuals. TCRdb's table, derived via immunoSEQ multiplex PCR, lists solely in-frame clones and lacks some. Seen here are around 700,000 clones, 60% to 75% observed once, and the top ten hold 1.5% to 2%. The specimen sequenced was memory CD4+ T cells sorted from blood. Subset meaning: CD45RA-negative fraction. The receptors here all came from a woman aged 30 to 39 in good health.

In this sample, this clone turned up many times. The same CDR3 is also encoded by other DNA sequences in this sample. The chain combines TRBV19 with TRBJ1-5; 10 bases line up with TRBD1. J was trimmed by 2 bases and V by 4 bases; bases with no gene match: 2. The CDR3 totals 15 residues. Germline V lookup: CDR1 LNHDA, CDR2 SQIVND (reference sequence). The chain's CDR3 is CASSRQGAGNQPQHF. For the CDR3, the DNA is TGTGCCAGTAGTAGACAGGGGGCTGGCAATCAGCCCCAGCATTTT.

This clone was seen a few times. This same CDR3 is encoded by further DNA sequences in the sample. V usage is TRBV7-3 and J usage is TRBJ2-7; D may be TRBD2 (5 bases). There are 13 residues in the CDR3. In germline, CDR1 is SGHTA, CDR2 FQGTGA. V lost 0 bases, J lost 6 bases, and 9 bases lay in between. The CDR3 region is CASSLTPGIEQYF. CDR3 bases: TGTGCCAGCAGCTTAACGCCGGGGATCGAGCAGTACTTC.

The chain is built from TRBV6-4 and TRBJ2-1; possible D gene TRBD2, 6 bases. Germline V gene data show CDR1 as MRHNA and CDR2 as SNTAGT. The CDR3 is made up of 13 amino acids. Trimming removed 8 bases at V and 7 bases at J, with 15 bases between. DNA of the CDR3: TGTGCCAGCGGGTCGTTGGAGGGGAATGAGCAGTTCTTC. Translating gives CASGSLEGNEQFF.

CDR3 in amino acids: CASSEFWSSENTGELFF. CDR3 DNA sequence: TGTGCCAGCAGTGAATTTTGGTCTAGCGAAAACACCGGGGAGCTGTTTTTT. This chain connects TRBV2 to TRBJ2-2; maybe TRBD2 (6 bases). V was cut by 2 bases and J by 2 bases, with 15 bases left in between. CDR1 SNHLY and CDR2 FYNNEI come from the germline V gene. CDR3 length: 17 residues.

V is TRBV28 and J is TRBJ1-3, with D tentatively TRBD1 (5 bases). The CDR3 contains 15 residues. Trimming removed 7 bases from V and 4 bases from J, with 17 bases in between. In germline, CDR1 is MDHEN, CDR2 SYDVKM. CDR3 sequence (DNA): TGTGCCAGCACCTCGTGGGGAGGGGAAGGAAACACCATATATTTT. Its protein is CASTSWGGEGNTIYF.

The chain links TRBV11-2 to TRBJ2-1; no clear D gene. Trimming took 4 bases from V and 3 from J, leaving 7 bases between them. The CDR3 runs 13 residues. CDR1 and CDR2 from the germline V gene are SGHAT and FQNNGV. The CDR3 sequence: CASSSGSYNEQFF. The CDR3 DNA reads as TGTGCCAGCAGCTCGGGTAGCTACAATGAGCAGTTCTTC.

This clone has just one count. The rearrangement joins TRBV28 to TRBJ2-4; unclear D gene. The CDR3 runs to 14 residues. Germline assignment: CDR1 MDHEN and CDR2 SYDVKM. Trimming left V 3 bases short and J 3 bases short, with 9 bases between. CDR3 in DNA: TGTGCCAGCAGTTTCGGGTCGATCAAAAACATTCAGTACTTC. Translating it yields CASSFGSIKNIQYF.

The chain is built from TRBV9 and TRBJ1-3; D gene ambiguous. Germline CDR1 and CDR2: SGDLS and YYNGEE. The CDR3 covers 14 residues. Trimming left V 0 bases short and J 4 bases short, with 8 bases between. The CDR3 DNA follows: TGTGCCAGCAGCGTAGGGCTACAAGGAAACACCATATATTTT. This gives the protein CASSVGLQGNTIYF.

This clone was recorded a few times. The chain couples TRBV5-1 to TRBJ2-1; D might be TRBD1 or TRBD2, each matching 6 bases. Germline CDR1 is SGHRS and CDR2 is YFSETQ. The CDR3 contains 14 residues. V lost 4 bases and J lost 6, with 14 bases in between. The CDR3 sequence: CASSGRTVINEQFF. DNA of the CDR3: TGCGCCAGCAGCGGGAGGACAGTCATCAATGAGCAGTTCTTC.

This clone appeared a single time. The V gene is TRBV6-5, the J gene TRBJ2-7; D remains ambiguous. Looked up from germline, CDR1 is MNHEY and CDR2 is SVGAGI. The CDR3 spans 13 residues. V was shortened by 2 bases and J by 3 bases, with 8 bases between the two germline ends. The CDR3 coding sequence is TGTGCCAGCAGTTACGGGCAGCACTACGAGCAGTACTTC. Translated: CASSYGQHYEQYF.

This clone was counted at least ten times. In the same sample, other DNA sequences code for this CDR3. This sequence joins TRBV7-2 and TRBJ2-2; tentatively, D is TRBD2 (6 bases). The ends were cut back, 0 bases at V and 5 bases at J, with 7 bases in the middle. The CDR3 length is 14 residues. Germline values: CDR1 SGHTA, CDR2 FQGNSA. CDR3 sequence (DNA): TGTGCCAGCAGCTTAGCCGCGGGAACCGGGGAGCTGTTTTTT. Translation: CASSLAAGTGELFF.

The chain is built from TRBV5-1 and TRBJ1-1; D may be TRBD1 (6 bases). CDR3 length: 16 residues. CDR1 and CDR2 from the germline V gene are SGHRS and YFSETQ. With 4 bases removed from V and 4 bases from J, the gap between germline ends came to 20 bases. In DNA, the CDR3 is TGCGCCAGCAGCCCCCTGCAGTCAGGAGGGGGCACTGAAGCTTTCTTT. Amino acids: CASSPLQSGGGTEAFF.

This clone was detected only a few times. This chain uses TRBV5-1 with TRBJ1-5; 7 nucleotides agree with TRBD1. The CDR3 loop spans 15 amino acids. V dropped 0 bases and J dropped 1; count of bases not matched to a gene: 1. The germline V gene has CDR1 SGHRS and CDR2 YFSETQ. The CDR3 protein is CASSLATGSNQPQHF. DNA for the CDR3: TGCGCCAGCAGCTTGGCGACAGGGAGCAATCAGCCCCAGCATTTT. Based on the CDR3 plus reference TRBV5-1 and TRBJ1-5, the full variable domain is KAGVTQTPRYLIKTRGQQVTLSCSPISGHRSVSWYQQTPGQGLQFLFEYFSETQRNKGNFPGRFSGRQFSNSRSEMNVSTLELGDSALYLCASSLATGSNQPQHFGDGTRLSIL.

This clone was counted only a few times. The V and J genes are TRBV11-2 and TRBJ2-5; perhaps TRBD2 as D (6 bases). Germline-derived CDR1 and CDR2 are SGHAT and FQNNGV. The CDR3 is made up of 16 amino acids. The V and J ends lost 1 base and 5 bases respectively, with 17 bases between them. CDR3 amino acids: CASSLGSSRGWETQYF. Written as DNA, the CDR3 is TGTGCCAGCAGCTTAGGGTCCTCACGGGGGTGGGAGACCCAGTACTTC.